The following is a T cell receptor beta chain sequence with its context. Antigen specificity is unknown. At one boundary the junction diverges from the germline segment, which might be a read error. Assay used: immunoSEQ multiplex PCR; TCRdb lists only in-frame clones, some missing. The sample includes 1.6 million or so clones, approximately 98.5% seen only once; the top ten take 0.36%. This record belongs to a study of shared clonotypes between healthy human individuals. The germline CDR1 and CDR2 sequences are LNHNV and YYDKDF (reference sequence). This CDR3 region has 13 residues. There were no recent acute infections or vaccinations among the donors, who were healthy HIV-negative adults. Study conclusions and caveats: The expectation was that sequencing depth would affect clonotype sharing among donors.

The sample was naive CD4+ T cells sorted from blood. Regarding subset: CD45RA+ positively selected. The receptor comes from a man aged 30 to 45 in good health. The V call is TRBV15, the J call TRBJ1-5; D is possibly TRBD1 (5 bases). Here the CDR3 reads CAASPQVGQPQHF. CDR3 nucleotides: TGTGCCGCCAGTCCACAGGTCGGTCAGCCCCAGCATTTT.